The next 29 T cell receptor beta chains were all read from a single sample in a study of Tregs in tolerant kidney transplant recipients (dated by TCRdb to between 2019 and 2020). The transplants used related donors with nonmyeloablative bone marrow transplantation, and mixed chimerism in the human trials was transient. Libraries were made using the immunoSEQ multiplex PCR assay. The source is immuneACCESS, and TCRdb retained only in-frame sequences with V and J called. Part of the clones is not carried over; for the studies checked, unresolved V genes explain less than half of this, and the remainder is unexplained. Recorded for this sample are about 81,000 clones; 91% of them occurred a single time. The ten largest clonotypes hold roughly 1.5% of the sample. Sequencing used CD4+ T cells from blood (PBMCs), obtained 24 months after the transplant. Every receptor here comes from a human patient who received a combined kidney and bone marrow transplant. Post transplant, some T cells may arise from the graft donor.

The chain links TRBV2 to TRBJ1-2; possibly TRBD1 for D (6 bases). CDR1 is SNHLY, CDR2 FYNNEI, per germline. The CDR3 contains 14 residues. V was cut by 6 bases and J by 0 bases, with 11 bases left in between. DNA for the CDR3: TGTGCCAGCAGCGCAGGACAGACTAACTATGGCTACACCTTC. This codes for CASSAGQTNYGYTF. The entire variable domain, with the rest obtained from reference TRBV2 and TRBJ1-2, is as follows: EPEVTQTPSHQVTQMGQEVILRCVPISNHLYFYWYRQILGQKVEFLVSFYNNEISEKSEIFDDQFSVERPDGSNFTLKIRSTKLEDSAMYFCASSAGQTNYGYTFGSGTRLTVV.

This clone has more than one count but fewer than ten. The chain carries TRBV21-1 and TRBJ1-5. TRBV21-1 is termed a pseudogene. This CDR3 spans 10 amino acids. This CDR3 reads CASRAGPQHF. CDR3 nucleotide sequence: TGTGCCAGCCGAGCTGGGCCCCAGCATTTT.

The chain employs TRBV18 and TRBJ2-3; D call uncertain. Germline V gene data show CDR1 as KGHSH and CDR2 as LQKENI. This CDR3 has 15 residues. Trimming pared 3 bases from V and 3 bases from J, leaving 13 bases between. This chain's CDR3 is CASSPGSSRTDTQYF. DNA of the CDR3: TGTGCCAGCTCACCCGGTTCGAGCCGGACAGATACGCAGTATTTT.

The count of this clone is one. The gene calls are TRBV4-2 and TRBJ1-4; maybe TRBD1 (5 bases). V lost 0 bases, J lost 4 bases, and 12 bases lay in between. This CDR3 spans 16 amino acids. Germline CDR1 reads LGHNA; CDR2 reads YNFKEQ. CDR3 bases: TGTGCCAGCAGCCAAGAAGGAGCCAGGGTTAATGAAAAACTGTTTTTT. It encodes CASSQEGARVNEKLFF.

This rearrangement joins TRBV7-9 to TRBJ1-5; 10 bases map to TRBD1. The V gene's germline CDR1 is SEHNR and CDR2 FQNEAQ (reference sequence). The CDR3 consists of 15 residues. V dropped 5 bases and J dropped 3; count of bases not matched to a gene: 4. The CDR3 region has the DNA TGTGCCAGCAGCCTGGGACAGGGGATCAATCAGCCCCAGCATTTT. This gives the protein CASSLGQGINQPQHF.

The count of this clone is one. The gene calls are TRBV10-2 and TRBJ2-2, with 10 bases identical to TRBD2. CDR3 length equals 15 residues. Trimming at V came to 2 bases and at J to 7 bases, leaving 4 bases not matched to a gene. Germline V lookup: CDR1 WSHSY, CDR2 SAAADI. The DNA for the CDR3 is TGCGCCAGCAGTGAGAGGGCTAGCGGGAGCGGGGAGCTGTTTTTT. Amino acids: CASSERASGSGELFF.

The chain is built from TRBV7-2 and TRBJ2-1; D gene uncertain. V gave up 3 bases and J gave up 9 bases, with 9 bases separating them. Germline lookup yields CDR1 SGHTA and CDR2 FQGNSA. This CDR3 has 12 residues. CDR3 sequence (DNA): TGTGCCAGCAGCTTCGATAGTCGTGAGCAGTTCTTC. Protein: CASSFDSREQFF.

V usage is TRBV27 and J usage is TRBJ1-4; 11 bases agree with TRBD1. V shed 5 bases, J shed 3 bases, and the junction held 2 bases outside the gene matches. CDR3 length equals 15 residues. Germline V gives CDR1 MNHEY, CDR2 SMNVEV (reference sequence). The DNA of the CDR3 is TGTGCCAGCAGTGGACAGGGGGCGGCTAATGAAAAACTGTTTTTT. This encodes CASSGQGAANEKLFF.

The CDR3 DNA reads as TGTGCCAGTAGTACTAGCGCGACCTACAATGAGCAGTTCTTC. It yields the protein CASSTSATYNEQFF. The genes are TRBV19 and TRBJ2-1, with TRBD2 as a possible D gene (6 bases). The V end was cut by 4 bases, the J end by 2 bases, with 9 bases between. This CDR3 has 14 residues. CDR1 and CDR2 (germline): LNHDA, SQIVND (reference sequence).

The rearrangement uses TRBV19 and TRBJ2-2; perhaps TRBD1 as D (5 bases). Trimming removed 1 base at V and 6 bases at J, with 9 bases between. The germline CDR1 and CDR2 sequences are LNHDA and SQIVND (reference sequence). The length of the CDR3 is 14 residues. This chain's CDR3 is CASSIGRVPGELFF. CDR3 nucleotides: TGTGCCAGTAGTATAGGCAGGGTACCCGGGGAGCTGTTTTTT.

The chain carries TRBV19 and TRBJ2-3; TRBD1 aligns across 9 bases. The CDR3 is made up of 15 amino acids. Trimming at V came to 5 bases and at J to 6 bases, leaving 9 bases not matched to a gene. CDR1 and CDR2 (germline): LNHDA, SQIVND (reference sequence). This CDR3 reads CASSRRDRVKDTQYF. The CDR3 DNA is TGTGCCAGTAGTCGGCGGGACAGGGTGAAGGATACGCAGTATTTT.

This chain links TRBV5-4 with TRBJ2-5; 8 nucleotides align to TRBD2. Losses at the gene ends were 2 bases for V and 4 bases for J; bases not matched to a gene: 7. The CDR3 has 15 residues. Germline V CDR1 and CDR2: SGHNT, YYREEE (reference sequence). CDR3 DNA: TGTGCCAGCAGCTTCTCCCTTAGCGGGGCAGAGACCCAGTACTTC. It translates to CASSFSLSGAETQYF.

The genes are TRBV11-3 and TRBJ2-5; 9 bases line up with TRBD1. CDR1 and CDR2 from the germline V gene are SGHNT and YENEEA. V dropped 5 bases and J dropped 4; count of bases not matched to a gene: 5. CDR3 size: 14 residues. The CDR3 DNA sequence: TGTGCCAGCAGCGCAGGGACAGGGCCAGAGACCCAGTACTTC. This translates into CASSAGTGPETQYF.

V usage is TRBV19 and J usage is TRBJ2-2, with TRBD1 matching 8 bases. Trimming took 7 bases from V and 3 from J; bases not matched to a gene: 4. CDR1 LNHDA and CDR2 SQIVND come from the germline V gene (reference sequence). The CDR3 spans 14 residues. The CDR3 DNA reads as TGTGCCAGTATGGCAGGGGGCTACACCGGGGAGCTGTTTTTT. It is translated as CASMAGGYTGELFF.

The genes are TRBV28 and TRBJ1-4; D is undetermined. The germline V and J ends were trimmed by 10 bases and 5 bases, with 14 bases remaining between them. Looked up from germline, CDR1 is MDHEN and CDR2 is SYDVKM. The CDR3 is made up of 13 amino acids. The CDR3 coding sequence is TGTGCCACCCGGTTTCCGGGGAATGAAAAACTGTTTTTT. Protein product: CATRFPGNEKLFF.

V usage is TRBV25-1 and J usage is TRBJ1-2; a weak D match, TRBD1 (6 bases). This CDR3 spans 13 amino acids. Trimming left V 7 bases short and J 7 bases short, with 16 bases between. The germline CDR1 and CDR2 sequences are MGHDK and SYGVNS. The chain's CDR3 is CASTPRRGGGYTF. The DNA for the CDR3 is TGTGCCAGCACCCCGAGGAGGGGGGGTGGCTACACCTTC.

This sequence joins TRBV6-8 and TRBJ2-5, with TRBD2 matching over 10 bases. The assigned J gene may be wrong: the sequence end matches TRBJ2-7 better. CDR1 MNHGY and CDR2 SAAAGT come from the germline V gene. This CDR3 is 15 amino acids long. The CDR3 nucleotides are TGTGCCAGCAGTTACTATCCTAGCGGGAGCTACGAGCAGTACTTC. This sequence encodes CASSYYPSGSYEQYF.

The chain has TRBV2 and TRBJ2-5, with 10 bases that match TRBD1. Per the germline V gene, CDR1 is SNHLY and CDR2 is FYNNEI. The V segment lost 11 bases and the J segment 5 bases; nucleotides outside the gene matches: 8. This CDR3 region has 13 residues. CDR3 DNA: TGTGCCGGGGCGGGACAGGGGTGGGAGACCCAGTACTTC. Translation: CAGAGQGWETQYF. Full variable domain (outside the CDR3, taken from reference TRBV2 and TRBJ2-5): EPEVTQTPSHQVTQMGQEVILRCVPISNHLYFYWYRQILGQKVEFLVSFYNNEISEKSEIFDDQFSVERPDGSNFTLKIRSTKLEDSAMYFCAGAGQGWETQYFGPGTRLLVL.

The chain links TRBV28 to TRBJ2-7; TRBD1 matches 9 bases. The germline V gene encodes CDR1 MDHEN and CDR2 SYDVKM. V shed 4 bases, J shed 4 bases, and the junction held 8 bases outside the gene matches. The CDR3 has 15 amino acids. CDR3 region: CASSSSGTGSYEQYF. Written as DNA, the CDR3 is TGTGCCAGCAGTTCATCCGGGACAGGGTCTTACGAGCAGTACTTC.

This clone showed up just once. The chain carries TRBV5-3 and TRBJ2-7; D perhaps matches TRBD2 (5 bases). TRBV5-3 is known as an ORF, though its function is uncertain. The CDR3 length is 14 residues. With 2 bases removed from V and 2 bases from J, the gap between germline ends came to 11 bases. The DNA of the CDR3 is TGTGCCAGAAGCTTTTCAAGAGGGCCCTACGAGCAGTACTTC. It specifies CARSFSRGPYEQYF.

This chain uses TRBV5-1 with TRBJ2-7, with D hard to call. Germline CDR1 reads SGHRS; CDR2 reads YFSETQ. The ends were cut back, 4 bases at V and 9 bases at J, with 14 bases in the middle. This CDR3 region has 12 residues. The CDR3 DNA sequence: TGCGCCAGCAGCGGCGCATACGAGCGGCAGTACTTC. Translated, it gives CASSGAYERQYF.

This chain uses TRBV7-3 with TRBJ2-2; possible D gene TRBD2, 5 bases. The V gene's germline CDR1 is SGHTA and CDR2 FQGTGA. This CDR3 contains 14 residues. Trimming took 2 bases from V and 4 from J, leaving 8 bases between them. CDR3 region: CASSLVGATGELFF. The CDR3 region has the DNA TGTGCCAGCAGCTTAGTGGGAGCCACCGGGGAGCTGTTTTTT.

V and J are TRBV27 and TRBJ2-7, with 7 bases matching TRBD1. The CDR3 has 10 amino acids. Germline lookup yields CDR1 MNHEY and CDR2 SMNVEV (reference sequence). The ends lost 10 bases at V and 7 bases at J; junction bases unmatched: 4. The CDR3 here is CAIIQGEQYF. In DNA form, the CDR3 reads TGTGCCATCATACAGGGGGAGCAGTACTTC.

This clone came up a few times. This chain's CDR3 is CASRFSGGAQEQYF. The CDR3, as DNA: TGTGCCAGCAGATTCAGCGGGGGGGCCCAGGAGCAGTACTTC. The chain carries TRBV5-6 and TRBJ2-7, with TRBD2 matching over 10 bases. With V trimmed by 5 bases and J by 7 bases, 9 bases remained unmatched. The CDR3 covers 14 residues. CDR1 is SGHDT and CDR2 is YYEEEE in the germline V gene.

V is TRBV7-6 and J is TRBJ2-3; 7 positions match TRBD2. This CDR3 contains 14 residues. From germline, CDR1 is SGHVS and CDR2 FNYEAQ. The V and J ends lost 6 bases and 2 bases, in that order; junction bases with no gene match: 5. This CDR3 reads CASSRTSDTDTQYF. Here the CDR3 DNA reads TGTGCCAGCAGTAGAACTAGCGACACAGATACGCAGTATTTT.

J is TRBJ2-1 and V is TRBV12-2; TRBD2, the D gene given by the table, was not confirmed from the DNA. TRBV12-2 is marked as a pseudogene. The CDR3 runs to 18 residues. CDR3 residues: CANRLVNSHSDYYNEQFF. CDR3 sequence (DNA): TGTGCAAATCGCTTAGTAAATAGTCATTCCGATTATTACAATGAGCAGTTCTTC.

Remarks on this clone: The same CDR3 also results from other DNA sequences found in this sample. This chain links TRBV18 with TRBJ2-7, with D uncertain. CDR3 length: 12 amino acids. V lost 3 bases and J lost 0, with 3 bases in between. Looked up from germline, CDR1 is KGHSH and CDR2 is LQKENI. The DNA for the CDR3 is TGTGCCAGCTCACCGAGCTCCTACGAGCAGTACTTC. It is translated as CASSPSSYEQYF.

The chain joins TRBV6-5 to TRBJ1-2; a weak D match, TRBD1 (5 bases). The germline V gene encodes CDR1 MNHEY and CDR2 SVGAGI. V shed 2 bases and J shed 7 bases, with 8 bases lying between them. The CDR3 length is 12 residues. As DNA, the CDR3 is TGTGCCAGCAGTTACAGGGGAAGTGGCTACACCTTC. Protein: CASSYRGSGYTF.

The J gene is TRBJ2-3, the V gene TRBV7-9, with D possibly TRBD2 on 6 matching bases. Germline V gene sequence: CDR1 SEHNR, CDR2 FQNEAQ (reference sequence). The V gene lost 2 bases and the J gene lost 6 bases, with 9 bases spanning the gap. The CDR3 has 13 residues. In nucleotides, the CDR3 is TGTGCCAGCAGCTTATGGGGGGTCGATACGCAGTATTTT. This sequence encodes CASSLWGVDTQYF.